This T cell receptor beta chain was sequenced in a study of cytomegalovirus exposure and HLA in healthy donors. Primers for the PCR totalled 60 Vbeta and 13 Jbeta. Sequencing used immunoSEQ multiplex PCR; TCRdb keeps in-frame clones, though not all of them. The table records about 150,000 clones, about four fifths of them present only once. V lost 0 bases, J lost 7 bases, and 16 bases lay in between. The CDR3 length is 15 residues. Looked up from germline, CDR1 is SGHRS and CDR2 is YFSETQ. With regard to this clone: This specimen includes other DNA sequences encoding the same CDR3.

This clonotype originated in a man aged 18 to 29 in good health and CMV-seronegative. This chain uses TRBV5-1 with TRBJ2-5; a weak D match, TRBD1 (5 bases). Sequences were obtained from PBMCs. CDR3 residues: CASSLVWQGARTQYF. The CDR3 DNA is TGCGCCAGCAGCTTGGTGTGGCAAGGGGCTAGGACCCAGTACTTC.